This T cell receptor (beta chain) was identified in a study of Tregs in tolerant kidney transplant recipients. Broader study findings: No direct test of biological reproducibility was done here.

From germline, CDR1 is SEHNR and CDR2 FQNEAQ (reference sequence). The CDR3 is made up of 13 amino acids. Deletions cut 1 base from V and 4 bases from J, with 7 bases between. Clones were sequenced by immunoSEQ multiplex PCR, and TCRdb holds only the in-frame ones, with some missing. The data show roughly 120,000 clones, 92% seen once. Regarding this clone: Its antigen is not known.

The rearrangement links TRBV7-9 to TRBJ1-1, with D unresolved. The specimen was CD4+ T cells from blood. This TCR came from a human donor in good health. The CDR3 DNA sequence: TGTGCCAGCAGCTTAGGTGGGATCACTGAAGCTTTCTTT. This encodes CASSLGGITEAFF.